The source of this T cell receptor (beta chain) is a study of CD8+CD57+ T cells in acquired aplastic anemia. V shed 6 bases and J shed 0 bases, with 9 bases lying between them. In germline, CDR1 is MDHEN, CDR2 SYDVKM. The CDR3 sequence is 14 residues long. Profiling of TCR beta VDJ combinations and CDR3 sequences used genomic DNA as template. Using its own MiXCR run on the reads, TCRdb lists one record per CDR3 protein. The table includes about 160,000 distinct CDR3 sequences, around 40% detected once. Study-wide results and limits: Patients and controls shared approximately 30 CD8+ CDR3 sequences, highly expressed in patients.

The sample holds a few counts of this clonotype. No antigen is known for it. The TCR originated in a human donor in good health. V and J are TRBV28 and TRBJ2-4; maybe TRBD2 (6 bases). Sequencing was performed on sorted CD4+, CD8+, or CD8+CD57+ T cells (not recorded which) from PBMCs. The CDR3 is CASREGTAKNIQYF. The CDR3 DNA follows: TGTGCCAGCAGGGAGGGGACAGCCAAAAACATTCAGTACTTC. The entire variable domain, with the rest obtained from reference TRBV28 and TRBJ2-4, is as follows: DVKVTQSSRYLVKRTGEKVFLECVQDMDHENMFWYRQDPGLGLRLIYFSYDVKMKEKGDIPEGYSVSREKKERFSLILESASTNQTSMYLCASREGTAKNIQYFGAGTRLSVL.